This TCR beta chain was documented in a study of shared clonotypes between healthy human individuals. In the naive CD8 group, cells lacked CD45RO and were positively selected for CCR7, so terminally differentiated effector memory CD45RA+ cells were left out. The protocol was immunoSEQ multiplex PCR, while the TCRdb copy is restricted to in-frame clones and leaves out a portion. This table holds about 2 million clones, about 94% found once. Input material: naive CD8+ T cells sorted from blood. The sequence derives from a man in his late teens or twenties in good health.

In DNA form, the CDR3 reads TGTGCCAGTAGTATAGTCGGACAGGGCTCCTACGAGCAGTACTTC. Translating it yields CASSIVGQGSYEQYF. The chain combines TRBV19 with TRBJ2-7, with 8 bases fitting TRBD1. This CDR3 region has 15 residues. The trim removed 1 base at V and 0 bases at J, leaving 2 bases unmatched. CDR1 is LNHDA, CDR2 SQIVND, per germline (reference sequence).